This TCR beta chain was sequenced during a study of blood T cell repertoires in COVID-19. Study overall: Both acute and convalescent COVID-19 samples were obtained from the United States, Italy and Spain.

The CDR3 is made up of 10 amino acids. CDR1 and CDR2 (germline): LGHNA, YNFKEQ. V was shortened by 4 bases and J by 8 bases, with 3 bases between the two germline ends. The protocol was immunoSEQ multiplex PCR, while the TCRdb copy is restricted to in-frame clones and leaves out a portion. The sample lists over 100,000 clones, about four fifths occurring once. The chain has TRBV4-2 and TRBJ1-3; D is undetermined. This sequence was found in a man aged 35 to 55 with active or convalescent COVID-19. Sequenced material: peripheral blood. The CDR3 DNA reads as TGTGCCAGCAGCCTAGACACCATATATTTT. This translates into CASSLDTIYF.